This passage covers 31 T cell receptor beta chains from one sample sequenced in a study of T cell responses to AZD1222 COVID-19 vaccine. This table comes from immunoSEQ multiplex PCR, and its TCRdb copy is limited to in-frame clones, with some not included. The table includes about 170,000 clones, 90% detected once. Specimen: peripheral blood, collected on day 0 of AZD1222 vaccination. The receptors originated from an adult in good health.

The chain has TRBV6-5 and TRBJ1-6, with TRBD1 as a possible D gene (5 bases). The CDR3 sequence is 11 residues long. Looked up from germline, CDR1 is MNHEY and CDR2 is SVGAGI. Trimming removed 8 bases at V and 12 bases at J, with 11 bases between. CDR3 nucleotides: TGTGCCAGCCACCGTGGGGGACCCCTCCACTTT. It specifies CASHRGGPLHF.

This clone showed up just a few times. This sequence joins TRBV28 and TRBJ2-3, with D possibly TRBD1 on 6 matching bases. Germline V gives CDR1 MDHEN, CDR2 SYDVKM. The CDR3 extends over 14 amino acids. V lost 5 bases, J lost 0 bases, and 9 bases lay in between. CDR3 bases: TGTGCCAGCAGTATCGGACAGAGCACAGATACGCAGTATTTT. Translation gives CASSIGQSTDTQYF.

This chain's CDR3 is CASARGVNTEAFF. Written as DNA, the CDR3 is TGTGCCAGCGCGAGGGGGGTGAACACTGAAGCTTTCTTT. The V call is TRBV9, the J call TRBJ1-1, with D maybe TRBD1 (6 bases). Trimming took 7 bases from V and 0 from J, leaving 10 bases between them. The CDR3 extends over 13 amino acids. CDR1 SGDLS and CDR2 YYNGEE come from the germline V gene.

V usage is TRBV7-2 and J usage is TRBJ1-1; D is uncertain. V gave up 8 bases and J gave up 1 base, with 14 bases separating them. The CDR3 sequence is 14 residues long. CDR1 and CDR2 (germline): SGHTA, FQGNSA. The CDR3 coding sequence is TGTGCCAGCGGGGTACGCAAAGGGAACACTGAAGCTTTCTTT. The encoded protein is CASGVRKGNTEAFF.

This chain joins TRBV6-5 and TRBJ2-5; 9 positions agree with TRBD1. In germline, CDR1 is MNHEY, CDR2 SVGAGI. V trimming: 2 bases; J trimming: 5 bases; junction bases outside the gene matches: 9. The CDR3 has 16 amino acids. CDR3 coding DNA: TGTGCCAGCAGTTACCACCGGACAGGGGAGAGCGAGACCCAGTACTTC. This encodes CASSYHRTGESETQYF.

The rearrangement links TRBV11-2 to TRBJ1-2; D possibly corresponds to TRBD1 (5 bases). Looked up from germline, CDR1 is SGHAT and CDR2 is FQNNGV. The CDR3 totals 14 residues. Trimming took 1 base from V and 4 from J, leaving 10 bases between them. CDR3: CASSLASGFYGYTF. The CDR3 DNA reads TGTGCCAGCAGCTTAGCCTCAGGGTTCTATGGCTACACCTTC.

This rearrangement joins TRBV30 to TRBJ1-5; possible D gene TRBD1, 6 bases. V was pared by 4 bases and J by 10 bases, with 17 bases between. Per germline, CDR1 GTSNPN and CDR2 SVGIG (reference sequence). CDR3 length: 13 amino acids. As DNA, the CDR3 is TGTGCCTGGAAACCATCGGGGGCTGGACCCCAGCATTTT. Translation gives CAWKPSGAGPQHF.

V gene TRBV27 combines with J gene TRBJ1-6, with TRBD1 matching 7 bases. Trimming at V came to 5 bases and at J to 10 bases, leaving 8 bases not matched to a gene. The V gene's germline CDR1 is MNHEY and CDR2 SMNVEV (reference sequence). CDR3 length equals 14 residues. The CDR3, as DNA: TGTGCCAGCAGTCTTGACAGGGCCTTGTCACCCCTCCACTTT. Residues: CASSLDRALSPLHF.

The rearrangement links TRBV25-1 to TRBJ2-1, with TRBD2 identical over 9 bases. Germline lookup yields CDR1 MGHDK and CDR2 SYGVNS. The V gene end was trimmed by 3 bases and the J gene end by 1 base; junction bases not matched to a gene: 4. This CDR3 contains 16 residues. The CDR3, as DNA: TGTGCCAGCAGTGAGGTAGCGGGGGTTTCCTACAATGAGCAGTTCTTC. It yields the protein CASSEVAGVSYNEQFF.

The V call is TRBV24-1, the J call TRBJ2-1; D remains ambiguous. Looked up from germline, CDR1 is KGHDR and CDR2 is SFDVKD. The length of the CDR3 is 15 residues. The V gene lost 8 bases and the J gene lost 1 base, with 14 bases spanning the gap. The CDR3 spells CATNRSRRSYNEQFF. The CDR3 DNA follows: TGTGCCACCAATAGATCCCGACGTTCCTACAATGAGCAGTTCTTC.

The J gene is TRBJ1-2, the V gene TRBV5-1; D gene ambiguous. Germline V gene data show CDR1 as SGHRS and CDR2 as YFSETQ. There are 15 residues in the CDR3. Trimming left V 1 base short and J 4 bases short, with 14 bases between. The CDR3 nucleotides read TGCGCCAGCAGCTTGAATACAGCGGAACGCTATGGCTACACCTTC. Its translation: CASSLNTAERYGYTF. Full variable domain (remainder filled in from reference TRBV5-1 and TRBJ1-2): KAGVTQTPRYLIKTRGQQVTLSCSPISGHRSVSWYQQTPGQGLQFLFEYFSETQRNKGNFPGRFSGRQFSNSRSEMNVSTLELGDSALYLCASSLNTAERYGYTFGSGTRLTVV.

The genes are TRBV15 and TRBJ1-1, with TRBD1 as a possible D gene (6 bases). CDR1 and CDR2 (germline): LNHNV, YYDKDF (reference sequence). Trimming removed 1 base from V and 4 bases from J, with 13 bases in between. The CDR3 runs 15 residues. The CDR3 reads CATSRGPGASTEAFF. In DNA form, the CDR3 reads TGTGCCACCAGCAGAGGGCCGGGGGCGAGCACTGAAGCTTTCTTT. The whole variable domain, remainder taken from reference TRBV15 and TRBJ1-1, is DAMVIQNPRYQVTQFGKPVTLSCSQTLNHNVMYWYQQKSSQAPKLLFHYYDKDFNNEADTPDNFQSRRPNTSFCFLDIRSPGLGDTAMYLCATSRGPGASTEAFFGQGTRLTVV.

The CDR3 reads CASSPDSLNYGYTF. The CDR3 region has the DNA TGTGCCAGCAGTCCCGACAGCCTTAACTATGGCTACACCTTC. V gene TRBV7-6 combines with J gene TRBJ1-2; possible D gene TRBD1, 5 bases. The germline gives CDR1 SGHVS, CDR2 FNYEAQ. The CDR3 is 14 residues long. Trimming left V 6 bases short and J 1 base short, with 12 bases between.

The chain employs TRBV15 and TRBJ2-7, with a possible D match to TRBD1 (5 bases). With 0 bases removed from V and 7 bases from J, the gap between germline ends came to 13 bases. The CDR3 is 14 amino acids. Germline values: CDR1 LNHNV, CDR2 YYDKDF (reference sequence). CDR3 residues: CATSRDAESGEQYF. The CDR3, as DNA: TGTGCCACCAGCAGAGACGCGGAATCAGGGGAGCAGTACTTC.

This sequence joins TRBV28 and TRBJ1-6; D not resolved. Germline loops: CDR1 MDHEN, CDR2 SYDVKM. The CDR3 sequence is 13 residues long. V was cut by 6 bases and J by 9 bases, with 12 bases left in between. The CDR3 loop is CASRGGLSSPLHF. The CDR3 DNA follows: TGTGCCAGCAGAGGAGGGCTCAGTTCACCCCTCCACTTT.

This chain connects TRBV2 to TRBJ1-3, with D possibly TRBD1 on 5 matching bases. CDR1 SNHLY and CDR2 FYNNEI come from the germline V gene. The V and J ends lost 7 bases and 2 bases respectively, with 15 bases between them. CDR3 length: 15 amino acids. The CDR3 DNA reads as TGTGCCAGCACCACGACAGCCACACCTGGAAACACCATATATTTT. This codes for CASTTTATPGNTIYF.

The rearrangement joins TRBV11-3 to TRBJ2-1; D perhaps matches TRBD1 (6 bases). The CDR3 has 13 residues. Germline lookup yields CDR1 SGHNT and CDR2 YENEEA. Between the trimmed V and J ends, which lost 4 bases and 13 bases, there was a span of 17 bases. CDR3: CASSSATGTPQFF. CDR3 sequence (DNA): TGTGCCAGCAGCTCAGCCACCGGGACACCTCAGTTCTTC.

This sequence joins TRBV5-5 and TRBJ2-7; 7 bases fit TRBD1. The V segment lost 0 bases and the J segment 3 bases; nucleotides outside the gene matches: 12. The germline CDR1 and CDR2 sequences are SGHKS and YYEKEE (reference sequence). There are 17 residues in the CDR3. The CDR3 DNA reads TGTGCCAGCAGCTTGGGACAGGGCTCTCACTCGGGCTACGAGCAGTACTTC. Translation: CASSLGQGSHSGYEQYF.

The chain recombines TRBV7-9 with TRBJ2-5, with D perhaps TRBD2 (6 bases). This CDR3 has 13 residues. Looked up from germline, CDR1 is SEHNR and CDR2 is FQNEAQ (reference sequence). With 0 bases removed from V and 5 bases from J, the gap between germline ends came to 7 bases. The CDR3 DNA follows: TGTGCCAGCAGCTTAGCCGGAGGGGAGACCCAGTACTTC. Translation gives CASSLAGGETQYF.

The genes are TRBV4-1 and TRBJ2-1; 11 bases align to TRBD2. The CDR3 is 17 residues long. Germline V gene lookup returns CDR1 MGHRA and CDR2 YSYEKL. Trimming cost V 1 base and J 5 bases; bases outside gene matches: 7. The CDR3 reads CASSQVSGGALDNEQFF. The CDR3, as DNA: TGCGCCAGCAGCCAAGTTAGCGGGGGGGCCTTGGACAATGAGCAGTTCTTC.

The CDR3 sequence is CASSLSVPGAVETQYF. As DNA, the CDR3 is TGTGCCAGCTCACTATCCGTCCCGGGGGCGGTGGAGACCCAGTACTTC. The J gene is TRBJ2-5, the V gene TRBV18; D is possibly TRBD1 or TRBD2 (6 bases each). Trimming removed 4 bases at V and 5 bases at J, with 20 bases between. Per the germline V gene, CDR1 is KGHSH and CDR2 is LQKENI. The CDR3 length is 16 residues.

This chain joins TRBV11-2 and TRBJ1-6; no definite D call. Germline CDR1 reads SGHAT; CDR2 reads FQNNGV. Trimming shortened V by 2 bases and J by 0 bases, and 2 bases separated the two germline ends. This CDR3 spans 14 amino acids. In nucleotides, the CDR3 is TGTGCCAGCAGCTTATCCTCCTATAATTCACCCCTCCACTTT. It translates to CASSLSSYNSPLHF.

The V call is TRBV6-5, the J call TRBJ1-1; D gene unclear. CDR1 and CDR2 from the germline V gene are MNHEY and SVGAGI. Trimming removed 5 bases from V and 5 bases from J, with 15 bases in between. The CDR3 is 14 amino acids. The CDR3 loop is CASSQLGLGTEAFF. CDR3 DNA sequence: TGTGCCAGCAGTCAACTGGGCTTGGGAACTGAAGCTTTCTTT.

The chain links TRBV18 to TRBJ1-1, with D possibly matching TRBD1 (5 bases). CDR3 length: 16 amino acids. V lost 2 bases, J lost 0 bases, and 13 bases lay in between. Looked up from germline, CDR1 is KGHSH and CDR2 is LQKENI. DNA for the CDR3: TGTGCCAGCTCACCATGGGACGGAATCGTGAACACTGAAGCTTTCTTT. Its protein product is CASSPWDGIVNTEAFF.

In nucleotides, the CDR3 is TGTGCCAGTAGTACTGTGGACGCGTCCGAGCAGTACTTC. It encodes CASSTVDASEQYF. The chain joins TRBV19 to TRBJ2-7; D ambiguous. The V gene's germline CDR1 is LNHDA and CDR2 SQIVND (reference sequence). This CDR3 region has 13 residues. V was clipped by 4 bases and J by 6 bases, with 13 bases between them.

V is TRBV6-5 and J is TRBJ1-1; D remains unclear. Trimming left V 3 bases short and J 4 bases short, with 12 bases between. CDR3 size: 14 residues. Per germline, CDR1 MNHEY and CDR2 SVGAGI. CDR3 loop: CASSYWGASTEAFF. CDR3 DNA: TGTGCCAGCAGTTATTGGGGTGCGAGCACTGAAGCTTTCTTT.

This clone has only one observation. V is TRBV11-2 and J is TRBJ1-3, with D perhaps TRBD1 (5 bases). CDR1 and CDR2 from the germline V gene are SGHAT and FQNNGV. The CDR3 runs to 15 residues. V lost 1 base and J 0 bases, leaving 7 bases between the germline ends. The CDR3 DNA is TGTGCCAGCAGCTTAGGCAGGGCCTCTGGAAACACCATATATTTT. Protein: CASSLGRASGNTIYF.

The chain has TRBV2 and TRBJ2-4; TRBD1 matches at 7 bases. Germline V gene sequence: CDR1 SNHLY, CDR2 FYNNEI. CDR3 size: 15 residues. Trimming took 6 bases from V and 2 from J; bases not matched to a gene: 7. The CDR3 bases are TGTGCCAGCAGCAAACAGGGGCCATCCAAAAACATTCAGTACTTC. It yields the protein CASSKQGPSKNIQYF.

The gene calls are TRBV29-1 and TRBJ1-4, with 7 bases fitting TRBD1. Trimming cost V 3 bases and J 0 bases; bases outside gene matches: 7. CDR1 and CDR2 from the germline V gene are SQVTM and ANQGSEA. The CDR3 contains 16 residues. CDR3 region: CSVDLGGPPTNEKLFF. The CDR3 region has the DNA TGCAGCGTTGATCTAGGGGGCCCGCCAACTAATGAAAAACTGTTTTTT.

This chain uses TRBV18 with TRBJ2-5; D gene uncertain. The CDR3 contains 17 residues. V shed 3 bases and J shed 1 base, with 18 bases lying between them. Germline CDR1 is KGHSH and CDR2 is LQKENI. The DNA of the CDR3 is TGTGCCAGCTCACCCCCCGGAAGTAGCCCTGGCCAAGAGACCCAGTACTTC. This codes for CASSPPGSSPGQETQYF.

V usage is TRBV4-3 and J usage is TRBJ1-1, with D perhaps matching TRBD1 (6 bases). CDR3 length: 15 amino acids. Trimming took off 4 bases at V and 7 bases at J, with 19 bases between the two ends. The germline V gene encodes CDR1 LGHNA and CDR2 YSLEER. The DNA for the CDR3 is TGCGCCAGCAGCCCGGCCGGGACAAGATACGGTGAAGCTTTCTTT. Translating gives CASSPAGTRYGEAFF.